Below are 2 T cell receptor beta chains sequenced from a single sample in a study of blood T cell repertoires in COVID-19. Some clones are missing from TCRdb's copy, which holds only in-frame ones; the method was immunoSEQ multiplex PCR. Among 250,000 to 350,000 clones listed, 75% to 90% were seen once. The source material was peripheral blood. The receptors were sampled from a woman in her sixties or seventies with acute or convalescent COVID-19.

This clone came up once. This CDR3 reads CASSYRLAGDEQYF. CDR3 DNA: TGTGCCAGCAGTTACAGGCTAGCGGGCGACGAGCAGTACTTC. This chain uses TRBV6-2 or TRBV6-3 with TRBJ2-7; TRBD2 matches at 8 bases. CDR1 is MNHEY and CDR2 is SVGEGT in the germline V gene. Germline trimming cut 2 bases from V and 5 bases from J; bases unmatched to any gene: 5. This CDR3 contains 14 residues.

V usage is TRBV25-1 and J usage is TRBJ2-1, with 9 positions matching TRBD2. Germline V CDR1 and CDR2: MGHDK, SYGVNS. This CDR3 contains 16 residues. Losses at the gene ends were 6 bases for V and 4 bases for J; bases not matched to a gene: 10. CDR3: CASRGGPSGTYNEQFF. CDR3 bases: TGTGCCAGCAGGGGGGGGCCTAGCGGGACTTACAATGAGCAGTTCTTC. The whole variable domain, filled in from reference TRBV25-1 and TRBJ2-1, reads EADIYQTPRYLVIGTGKKITLECSQTMGHDKMYWYQQDPGMELHLIHYSYGVNSTEKGDLSSESTVSRIRTEHFPLTLESARPSHTSQYLCASRGGPSGTYNEQFFGPGTRLTVL.